The next 28 T cell receptor beta chains were all read from a single sample in a study of blood T cell repertoires in COVID-19. Assay: immunoSEQ multiplex PCR; the TCRdb copy retains only in-frame clones and omits some. Of over 65,000 clones in the sample, around nine tenths were seen once. Source material: peripheral blood. Source of these receptors: a man aged 45-65 years with active COVID-19.

The rearrangement joins TRBV28 to TRBJ1-4; TRBD1 aligns across 7 bases. The germline V gene has CDR1 MDHEN and CDR2 SYDVKM. The CDR3 has 14 amino acids. Trimming removed 8 bases from V and 7 bases from J; junction bases left unmatched: 10. CDR3 sequence (DNA): TGTGCCAGCTGCAAGGGACAGTTGTTTGAAAAACTGTTTTTT. Its protein is CASCKGQLFEKLFF.

The table lists this clone with a count of one. The V and J genes are TRBV19 and TRBJ2-5; 7 nucleotides agree with TRBD1. CDR1 is LNHDA, CDR2 SQIVND, per germline (reference sequence). The CDR3 is 15 amino acids. The trim removed 5 bases at V and 4 bases at J, leaving 10 bases unmatched. The CDR3 coding sequence is TGTGCCAGTAGTGAAAACCAGGGGGTAGGAGAGACCCAGTACTTC. This translates into CASSENQGVGETQYF.

This chain links TRBV5-6 with TRBJ2-7, with 7 bases that match TRBD1. The CDR3 runs to 14 residues. The junction had 2 bases not matched to a gene; V was cut back by 0 bases and J by 2 bases. Germline V gives CDR1 SGHDT, CDR2 YYEEEE. The CDR3 sequence is CASSLDRGTYEQYF. Written as DNA, the CDR3 is TGTGCCAGCAGCTTGGACAGGGGTACCTACGAGCAGTACTTC.

V and J are TRBV4-1 and TRBJ1-1; D not resolved. The V gene lost 2 bases and the J gene lost 3 bases, with 10 bases spanning the gap. The CDR3 is 14 amino acids. In germline, CDR1 is MGHRA, CDR2 YSYEKL. CDR3 residues: CASSQIFADTEAFF. CDR3 coding DNA: TGCGCCAGCAGCCAAATTTTCGCAGACACTGAAGCTTTCTTT.

This chain joins TRBV5-8 and TRBJ1-5, with a tentative D call TRBD1 (6 bases). Germline-derived CDR1 and CDR2 are SGHTS and YDEGEE. V gave up 0 bases and J gave up 5 bases, with 6 bases separating them. This CDR3 has 13 amino acids. CDR3 nucleotides: TGTGCCAGCAGCTTGGGGGGGCATCAGCCCCAGCATTTT. It encodes CASSLGGHQPQHF.

The chain combines TRBV29-1 with TRBJ1-2; TRBD1 aligns across 8 bases. This CDR3 comprises 17 residues. With 6 bases clipped from V and 3 bases from J, the junction kept 18 bases outside the gene matches. Germline-derived CDR1 and CDR2 are SQVTM and ANQGSEA. The CDR3 region is CSVDIGTRGQEHYGYTF. In nucleotides, the CDR3 is TGCAGCGTGGATATTGGCACAAGGGGACAGGAACACTATGGCTACACCTTC.

The chain joins TRBV12-5 to TRBJ1-5, with 9 nucleotides matching TRBD1. After removal of 0 bases from V and 5 bases from J, the junction contained 11 bases not matched to a gene. This CDR3 is built from 18 residues. The germline V gene encodes CDR1 LGHNT and CDR2 FRNRAP. The CDR3 nucleotides are TGTGCTAGTGGTTTGGTACTGGGACAGGGTACGACTGATCAGCCCCAGCATTTT. Protein product: CASGLVLGQGTTDQPQHF. The entire variable domain, with the rest obtained from reference TRBV12-5 and TRBJ1-5, is as follows: DARVTQTPRHKVTEMGQEVTMRCQPILGHNTVFWYRQTMMQGLELLAYFRNRAPLDDSGMPKDRFSAEMPDATLATLKIQPSEPRDSAVYFCASGLVLGQGTTDQPQHFGDGTRLSIL.

The CDR3 region is CASSKPGQGVSWYTGELFF. The CDR3, as DNA: TGTGCCAGCAGCAAGCCGGGACAGGGGGTTAGTTGGTACACCGGGGAGCTGTTTTTT. The chain is built from TRBV7-2 and TRBJ2-2; 11 nucleotides agree with TRBD1. V dropped 5 bases and J dropped 3; count of bases not matched to a gene: 14. The CDR3 sequence is 19 residues long. In germline, CDR1 is SGHTA, CDR2 FQGNSA.

The V and J genes are TRBV28 and TRBJ2-4, with a weak D call TRBD2 (5 bases). The V gene's germline CDR1 is MDHEN and CDR2 SYDVKM. This CDR3 is 14 amino acids long. V was shortened by 3 bases and J by 7 bases, with 13 bases between the two germline ends. The CDR3 DNA is TGTGCCAGCAGTTTCCGGGGTCGAGGGAACATTCAGTACTTC. Its protein product is CASSFRGRGNIQYF.

The gene calls are TRBV5-5 and TRBJ2-1; TRBD1 aligns across 11 bases. Germline V gene data show CDR1 as SGHKS and CDR2 as YYEKEE (reference sequence). With 4 bases clipped from V and 6 bases from J, the junction kept 6 bases outside the gene matches. CDR3 length: 15 residues. The CDR3 loop is CASSIGTGGFNEQFF. The CDR3 nucleotides are TGTGCCAGCAGCATAGGGACAGGGGGTTTCAATGAGCAGTTCTTC. Based on the CDR3 plus reference TRBV5-5 and TRBJ2-1, the full variable domain is DAGVTQSPTHLIKTRGQQVTLRCSPISGHKSVSWYQQVLGQGPQFIFQYYEKEERGRGNFPDRFSARQFPNYSSELNVNALLLGDSALYLCASSIGTGGFNEQFFGPGTRLTVL.

Only one count was recorded for this clone. The genes are TRBV15 and TRBJ1-4, with TRBD1 identical over 11 bases. This CDR3 spans 18 amino acids. V lost 4 bases and J lost 7; bases outside the gene matches: 14. Looked up from germline, CDR1 is LNHNV and CDR2 is YYDKDF (reference sequence). As DNA, the CDR3 is TGTGCCACCAGCACTAGGATTGGACAGGGGGCCGTTGGTGAAAAACTGTTTTTT. Protein: CATSTRIGQGAVGEKLFF.

The rearrangement links TRBV5-1 to TRBJ2-3; 9 bases fit TRBD2. The CDR3 runs 17 residues. J lost 2 bases, V lost 1 base, and 8 bases had no gene match. Germline V gene data show CDR1 as SGHRS and CDR2 as YFSETQ. CDR3 nucleotide sequence: TGCGCCAGCAGCTTGAGGCCTAGCGGGACCAACACAGATACGCAGTATTTT. Protein: CASSLRPSGTNTDTQYF. Drawing the rest from reference TRBV5-1 and TRBJ2-3, the complete variable domain is KAGVTQTPRYLIKTRGQQVTLSCSPISGHRSVSWYQQTPGQGLQFLFEYFSETQRNKGNFPGRFSGRQFSNSRSEMNVSTLELGDSALYLCASSLRPSGTNTDTQYFGPGTRLTVL.

This chain links TRBV5-1 with TRBJ2-3, with TRBD2 matching over 10 bases. The CDR3 sequence is 15 residues long. Germline assignment: CDR1 SGHRS and CDR2 YFSETQ. V was pared by 5 bases and J by 2 bases, with 5 bases of the junction left unmatched. CDR3 DNA: TGCGCCAGCAGATTAGCGGGAGGTATCACAGATACGCAGTATTTT. It specifies CASRLAGGITDTQYF.

The rearrangement links TRBV6-1 to TRBJ2-6, with D unclear. The CDR3 covers 17 residues. The germline V and J ends were trimmed by 0 bases and 2 bases, with 11 bases remaining between them. In germline, CDR1 is MNHNS, CDR2 SASEGT. CDR3 DNA sequence: TGTGCCAGCAGTGAAGCGGGCATCATGACTGGGGCCAACGTCCTGACTTTC. Translation gives CASSEAGIMTGANVLTF.

This clone was seen only a few times. The J gene is TRBJ2-2, the V gene TRBV3-1 (or the pseudogene TRBV3-2); tentative D call: TRBD2 (5 bases). This CDR3 is 11 amino acids long. Trimming took off 4 bases at V and 10 bases at J, with 7 bases between the two ends. Germline V gene lookup returns CDR1 LGHDT and CDR2 YNNKEL (reference sequence). The CDR3 loop reads CASSPGLELFF. CDR3 DNA sequence: TGTGCCAGCAGCCCTGGACTGGAGCTGTTTTTT.

The J gene is TRBJ2-5, the V gene TRBV10-3, with 9 bases lining up with TRBD1. This CDR3 has 16 amino acids. CDR1 is ENHRY and CDR2 is SYGVKD in the germline V gene. V lost 2 bases to trimming and J lost 2 bases; unmatched junction nucleotides: 6. The DNA for the CDR3 is TGTGCCATCAGTGAGGGAACAGGGGGCAAACAAGAGACCCAGTACTTC. Encoded protein: CAISEGTGGKQETQYF.

The V and J genes are TRBV3-1 (or the pseudogene TRBV3-2) and TRBJ2-5; D not resolved. The CDR3 consists of 18 residues. V was clipped by 0 bases and J by 1 base, with 18 bases between them. The germline gives CDR1 LGHDT, CDR2 YNNKEL (reference sequence). Here the CDR3 DNA reads TGTGCCAGCAGCCAAGAGTGGCAGTGGTTCTTTTCCCAAGAGACCCAGTACTTC. Its protein is CASSQEWQWFFSQETQYF.

Comment on this clone: At one boundary the junction diverges from the germline segment, which might be a read error. The V and J genes are TRBV7-7 and TRBJ2-2, with TRBD1 matching 7 bases. Looked up from germline, CDR1 is SSHAT and CDR2 is FNYEAQ (reference sequence). The CDR3 is made up of 16 amino acids. The CDR3, as DNA: TGTGCTAGCAGCTTAGCCCCGGGACAGTACACCGGGGAGCTGTTTTTT. It is translated as CASSLAPGQYTGELFF.

The V and J genes are TRBV11-3 and TRBJ2-1; no definite D call. The CDR3 spans 15 residues. CDR1 and CDR2 (germline): SGHNT, YENEEA. With 1 base removed from V and 6 bases from J, the gap between germline ends came to 13 bases. CDR3 residues: CASSLGQATSNEQFF. The DNA for the CDR3 is TGTGCCAGCAGCTTAGGGCAGGCGACGAGCAATGAGCAGTTCTTC.

For this clone: The germline gene is not matched at one end of the junction; a read error may be the cause. The chain employs TRBV6-5 and TRBJ1-2, with no clear D. Germline-derived CDR1 and CDR2 are MNHEY and SVGAGI. The CDR3 covers 12 residues. The CDR3 here is CASSDSGASYTF. The CDR3 coding sequence is TGTGCCAGCAGTGACTCAGGAGCCAGCTACACCTTC.

V is TRBV4-2 and J is TRBJ2-2; 10 bases fit TRBD2. The CDR3 spans 19 residues. Germline V gene lookup returns CDR1 LGHNA and CDR2 YNFKEQ. V trimming: 0 bases; J trimming: 7 bases; junction bases outside the gene matches: 14. As DNA, the CDR3 is TGTGCCAGCAGCCAAGATACGACTAGCGGGCGATTAGAGGGCGGGGAGCTGTTTTTT. As protein: CASSQDTTSGRLEGGELFF.

This chain joins TRBV27 and TRBJ1-2, with TRBD1 matching 7 bases. V dropped 4 bases and J dropped 2; count of bases not matched to a gene: 10. The CDR3 extends over 16 amino acids. Germline V CDR1 and CDR2: MNHEY, SMNVEV (reference sequence). The CDR3 spells CASSSLAGGPNYGYTF. The CDR3 nucleotides read TGTGCCAGCAGTTCCCTCGCAGGGGGGCCGAACTATGGCTACACCTTC.

This chain uses TRBV27 with TRBJ2-7; 7 bases are a match to TRBD2. This CDR3 has 13 amino acids. The germline CDR1 and CDR2 sequences are MNHEY and SMNVEV (reference sequence). The trim removed 7 bases at V and 3 bases at J, leaving 6 bases unmatched. In DNA form, the CDR3 reads TGTGCCAGCAAACTGGCGGGGGACTACGAGCAGTACTTC. It translates to CASKLAGDYEQYF.

This clone was picked up one time. The chain links TRBV6-1 to TRBJ1-5, with D hard to call. Germline CDR1 MNHNS, CDR2 SASEGT. With 2 bases removed from V and 6 bases from J, the gap between germline ends came to 14 bases. This CDR3 has 15 residues. The DNA of the CDR3 is TGTGCCAGCAGTGAAAAGGCCGGGTCCGGTCAGCCCCAGCATTTT. Its translation: CASSEKAGSGQPQHF.

V usage is TRBV6-1 and J usage is TRBJ2-3; 13 nucleotides align to TRBD2. The CDR3 has 18 amino acids. Germline CDR1 reads MNHNS; CDR2 reads SASEGT. V lost 4 bases, J lost 4 bases, and 11 bases stayed unmatched. In DNA form, the CDR3 reads TGTGCCAGCAGTGGAACTAGCGGGAGGGCCCGTTGGGCAGATACGCAGTATTTT. Amino acids: CASSGTSGRARWADTQYF.

The chain recombines TRBV29-1 with TRBJ1-1; the D is unclear. Germline loops: CDR1 SQVTM, CDR2 ANQGSEA. The V and J ends lost 7 bases and 1 base respectively, with 10 bases between them. CDR3 length: 12 amino acids. CDR3 region: CSAADSNTEAFF. In DNA form, the CDR3 reads TGCAGCGCTGCGGACTCGAACACTGAAGCTTTCTTT. The complete variable domain, with remaining parts taken from reference TRBV29-1 and TRBJ1-1, reads SAVISQKPSRDICQRGTSLTIQCQVDSQVTMMFWYRQQPGQSLTLIATANQGSEATYESGFVIDKFPISRPNLTFSTLTVSNMSPEDSSIYLCSAADSNTEAFFGQGTRLTVV.

This chain connects TRBV28 to TRBJ1-1; 7 bases are shared with TRBD1. The V and J ends lost 3 bases and 6 bases, in that order; junction bases with no gene match: 7. Germline CDR1 reads MDHEN; CDR2 reads SYDVKM. CDR3 size: 14 residues. The CDR3 sequence: CASSLTGRVAEAFF. The CDR3 DNA is TGTGCCAGCAGTTTGACAGGGCGAGTGGCTGAAGCTTTCTTT.

The chain uses TRBV7-3 and TRBJ2-7; 8 bases fit TRBD1. The CDR3 runs 15 residues. V shed 5 bases and J 1 base; nucleotides not matched to a gene: 7. CDR1 and CDR2 (germline): SGHTA, FQGTGA. In DNA, the CDR3 is TGTGCCAGCAGCCCGTCCGGGACAGGTTCCTACGAGCAGTACTTC. Its protein product is CASSPSGTGSYEQYF.